The 13 T cell receptor beta chains listed next were all sequenced from one sample in a study of cytomegalovirus exposure and HLA in healthy donors. The PCR had 60 Vbeta and 13 Jbeta primers. The method was immunoSEQ multiplex PCR; TCRdb's version includes in-frame clones alone and lacks a portion of them. Of about 90,000 clones listed, 65% to 75% are singletons. The source material was PBMCs. The receptors derive from a man between 25 and 39 years old in good health and CMV-seronegative.

The chain has TRBV6-5 and TRBJ1-6; 7 nucleotides agree with TRBD1. The CDR3 sequence is 12 residues long. CDR1 is MNHEY and CDR2 is SVGAGI in the germline V gene. The trim removed 11 bases at V and 10 bases at J, leaving 8 bases unmatched. CDR3 sequence: CASRQGRSPLHF. The CDR3 DNA reads TGTGCCTCCCGACAGGGACGATCACCCCTCCACTTT.

This rearrangement joins TRBV5-1 to TRBJ1-1, with D possibly TRBD1 on 5 matching bases. V was pared by 2 bases and J by 0 bases, with 11 bases between. Germline loops: CDR1 SGHRS, CDR2 YFSETQ. The CDR3 loop spans 15 amino acids. CDR3 sequence (DNA): TGCGCCAGCAGCTTTAACGCAGGGCTGAACACTGAAGCTTTCTTT. Its translation: CASSFNAGLNTEAFF.

The rearrangement joins TRBV30 to TRBJ1-1; possibly TRBD1 for D (6 bases). Germline values: CDR1 GTSNPN, CDR2 SVGIG (reference sequence). This CDR3 is 13 amino acids long. The V end was cut by 7 bases, the J end by 4 bases, with 16 bases between. The CDR3 reads CASEGGRGTEAFF. The DNA for the CDR3 is TGTGCCTCCGAGGGGGGGCGAGGCACTGAAGCTTTCTTT.

V is TRBV29-1 and J is TRBJ1-2; no clear D. V was trimmed by 3 bases and J by 7 bases, leaving 12 bases between them. This CDR3 region has 12 residues. Germline CDR1 reads SQVTM; CDR2 reads ANQGSEA. This chain's CDR3 is CSVEFQALGYTF. The CDR3 region has the DNA TGCAGCGTTGAGTTTCAGGCTCTTGGCTACACCTTC.

This chain uses TRBV4-2 with TRBJ1-1; TRBD1 might be the D (6 bases). Germline assignment: CDR1 LGHNA and CDR2 YNFKEQ. The CDR3 is 13 residues long. With 1 base removed from V and 10 bases from J, the gap between germline ends came to 13 bases. In DNA, the CDR3 is TGTGCCAGCAGCCAAGTAGCGGGGGCGGGAGCTTTCTTT. It is translated as CASSQVAGAGAFF.

V is TRBV29-1 and J is TRBJ2-3, with D perhaps TRBD2 (6 bases). The CDR3 contains 15 residues. Germline V gene lookup returns CDR1 SQVTM and CDR2 ANQGSEA. Between the trimmed V and J ends, which lost 0 bases and 5 bases, there was a span of 15 bases. The chain's CDR3 is CSVEDSGEGRDTQYF. The DNA of the CDR3 is TGCAGCGTTGAAGATTCGGGGGAAGGAAGAGATACGCAGTATTTT.

The chain joins TRBV15 to TRBJ1-4, with D possibly being TRBD1 (5 bases). CDR3 size: 13 residues. The germline CDR1 and CDR2 sequences are LNHNV and YYDKDF (reference sequence). The V end lost 5 bases, the J end lost 8 bases, and 12 bases lay between the germline ends. CDR3 bases: TGTGCCACCAGCGACCGGGACTTAGAAAAACTGTTTTTT. This codes for CATSDRDLEKLFF.

V and J are TRBV6-5 and TRBJ1-1, with a possible D match to TRBD1 (6 bases). Trimming left V 0 bases short and J 0 bases short, with 11 bases between. This CDR3 region has 16 residues. Germline values: CDR1 MNHEY, CDR2 SVGAGI. The CDR3 here is CASSYSRQAMNTEAFF. The CDR3 DNA follows: TGTGCCAGCAGTTACTCTAGACAGGCGATGAACACTGAAGCTTTCTTT.

The chain uses TRBV10-3 and TRBJ2-3; 8 nucleotides align to TRBD1. J lost 3 bases, V lost 3 bases, and 5 bases had no gene match. The CDR3 is 15 residues long. Germline CDR1 is ENHRY and CDR2 is SYGVKD. Written as DNA, the CDR3 is TGTGCCATCAGTGAAGGACAGGGCCGAACAGATACGCAGTATTTT. Translating it yields CAISEGQGRTDTQYF.

This rearrangement joins TRBV13 to TRBJ1-2; 8 bases fit TRBD1. Germline trimming cut 6 bases from V and 5 bases from J; bases unmatched to any gene: 11. Germline CDR1 reads PRHDT; CDR2 reads FYEKMQ (reference sequence). This CDR3 has 15 residues. The CDR3, as DNA: TGTGCCAGCAGGAACGGACAGGGCGGACTTTATGGCTACACCTTC. The encoded protein is CASRNGQGGLYGYTF.

The genes are TRBV7-7 and TRBJ2-2; D uncertain. The V end lost 6 bases, the J end lost 5 bases, and 4 bases lay between the germline ends. Germline values: CDR1 SSHAT, CDR2 FNYEAQ (reference sequence). This CDR3 comprises 11 residues. The CDR3 here is CASSPTGELFF. CDR3 coding DNA: TGTGCCAGCAGTCCGACCGGGGAGCTGTTTTTT.

This clone appeared once. The chain uses TRBV2 and TRBJ2-1; the match to TRBD2 covers 10 bases. V lost 7 bases and J lost 15; bases outside the gene matches: 6. The CDR3 loop spans 11 amino acids. Germline CDR1 and CDR2: SNHLY and FYNNEI. CDR3 bases: TGTGCCAGCACAAAAGCGGGAGGGCCGTTCTTC. Its translation: CASTKAGGPFF. Looking up the rest from reference TRBV2 and TRBJ2-1 gives the full variable domain: EPEVTQTPSHQVTQMGQEVILRCVPISNHLYFYWYRQILGQKVEFLVSFYNNEISEKSEIFDDQFSVERPDGSNFTLKIRSTKLEDSAMYFCASTKAGGPFFGPGTRLTVL.

The chain recombines TRBV28 with TRBJ2-1, with D tentatively TRBD2 (5 bases). The CDR3 loop spans 15 amino acids. With 2 bases removed from V and 3 bases from J, the gap between germline ends came to 11 bases. In germline, CDR1 is MDHEN, CDR2 SYDVKM. The DNA for the CDR3 is TGTGCCAGCAGTTTACTAGCCGGAGTCTACAATGAGCAGTTCTTC. Translation gives CASSLLAGVYNEQFF.